Listed here are 21 T cell receptor beta chains from one sample, sequenced in a study of shared clonotypes between healthy human individuals. Data came from immunoSEQ multiplex PCR; TCRdb stores just in-frame clones and leaves some out. The data hold some 1,100,000 clones, with 75% to 85% observed a single time. The sequenced sample consisted of memory CD4+ T cells from PBMCs. Subset noted: CD45RA-negative fraction. These receptors were collected from a man between 18 and 35 years old in good health. Some clones in this sample may be carry-over from other donors' samples.

V is TRBV4-2 and J is TRBJ2-1; 13 bases map to TRBD2. Germline lookup yields CDR1 LGHNA and CDR2 YNFKEQ. The CDR3 extends over 16 amino acids. V shed 2 bases, J shed 11 bases, and the junction held 9 bases outside the gene matches. This CDR3 is CASSQPGTSGITQQFF. The CDR3 region has the DNA TGTGCCAGCAGCCAACCTGGGACTAGCGGGATCACCCAGCAGTTCTTC.

V usage is TRBV4-1 and J usage is TRBJ2-7; 8 bases line up with TRBD1. The V and J ends lost 1 base and 1 base, in that order; junction bases with no gene match: 6. Germline V gene lookup returns CDR1 MGHRA and CDR2 YSYEKL. This CDR3 comprises 16 residues. The DNA for the CDR3 is TGCGCCAGCAGCCAAGCTCCAGACAGGGGATCCTACGAGCAGTACTTC. This gives the protein CASSQAPDRGSYEQYF.

Remarks on this clone: Other DNA sequences of this sample code for an identical CDR3. This sequence joins TRBV18 and TRBJ2-5, with unresolved D. This CDR3 has 12 amino acids. V was cut by 3 bases and J by 4 bases, with 6 bases left in between. Looked up from germline, CDR1 is KGHSH and CDR2 is LQKENI. The CDR3 region is CASSPSRETQYF. Written as DNA, the CDR3 is TGTGCCAGCTCACCGTCACGAGAGACCCAGTACTTC.

This chain joins TRBV19 and TRBJ2-7; 9 bases line up with TRBD1. CDR1 is LNHDA, CDR2 SQIVND, per germline (reference sequence). Trimming removed 6 bases from V and 7 bases from J; junction bases left unmatched: 13. The CDR3 length is 15 residues. The CDR3 reads CASRTTGGYNGEQYF. The CDR3 DNA reads TGTGCCAGTAGGACCACAGGGGGCTATAACGGAGAGCAGTACTTC.

The chain is built from TRBV10-3 and TRBJ2-7; D might be TRBD2 (8 bases). Trimming stripped 6 bases from V and 2 bases from J, with 23 bases between. Germline CDR1 and CDR2: ENHRY and SYGVKD. The CDR3 extends over 17 amino acids. The CDR3 here is CAIRTPEGGGGTYEQYF. CDR3 sequence (DNA): TGTGCCATCAGAACCCCGGAAGGGGGCGGGGGGACCTACGAGCAGTACTTC.

This chain uses TRBV28 with TRBJ2-7; 8 nucleotides agree with TRBD1. Trimming cost V 6 bases and J 3 bases; bases outside gene matches: 4. This CDR3 contains 13 residues. CDR1 is MDHEN and CDR2 is SYDVKM in the germline V gene. CDR3 amino acids: CASRGGTGYEQYF. In DNA, the CDR3 is TGTGCCAGCAGAGGAGGGACAGGCTACGAGCAGTACTTC. The full variable domain, with the rest looked up from reference TRBV28 and TRBJ2-7, is DVKVTQSSRYLVKRTGEKVFLECVQDMDHENMFWYRQDPGLGLRLIYFSYDVKMKEKGDIPEGYSVSREKKERFSLILESASTNQTSMYLCASRGGTGYEQYFGPGTRLTVT.

The chain links TRBV29-1 to TRBJ2-7, with D uncertain. Trimming left V 1 base short and J 3 bases short, with 7 bases between. CDR3 length: 12 amino acids. The germline gives CDR1 SQVTM, CDR2 ANQGSEA. The CDR3 here is CSVEGHNYEQYF. CDR3 in DNA: TGCAGCGTTGAAGGGCACAACTACGAGCAGTACTTC.

Ten or more counts support this clone. The chain combines TRBV7-2 with TRBJ2-2; TRBD2 matches 7 bases. V shed 5 bases, J shed 2 bases, and the junction held 8 bases outside the gene matches. CDR3 length: 16 amino acids. Germline loops: CDR1 SGHTA, CDR2 FQGNSA. This CDR3 is CASSTRGSLNTGELFF. CDR3 in DNA: TGTGCCAGCAGCACTCGCGGGAGTCTAAACACCGGGGAGCTGTTTTTT. Filled out from reference TRBV7-2 and TRBJ2-2, the complete variable domain reads GAGVSQSPSNKVTEKGKDVELRCDPISGHTALYWYRQSLGQGLEFLIYFQGNSAPDKSGLPSDRFSAERTGGSVSTLTIQRTQQEDSAVYLCASSTRGSLNTGELFFGEGSRLTVL.

The CDR3 sequence: CASYSSDRTGELFF. The DNA for the CDR3 is TGTGCCAGTTATTCTTCCGACAGGACCGGGGAGCTGTTTTTT. The V gene is TRBV7-9, the J gene TRBJ2-2; tentative D call: TRBD1 (6 bases). The length of the CDR3 is 14 residues. Germline-derived CDR1 and CDR2 are SEHNR and FQNEAQ (reference sequence). The germline V and J ends were trimmed by 9 bases and 5 bases, with 16 bases remaining between them.

The J gene is TRBJ2-3, the V gene TRBV2; TRBD1 matches at 8 bases. Germline CDR1 is SNHLY and CDR2 is FYNNEI. CDR3 length equals 15 residues. V shed 5 bases and J 5 bases; nucleotides not matched to a gene: 9. The CDR3 protein is CASSSDRAREDTQYF. The CDR3 DNA sequence: TGTGCCAGCAGTTCGGACAGGGCCCGCGAAGATACGCAGTATTTT.

CDR3 loop: CASSLAASGVTYEQYF. CDR3 sequence (DNA): TGTGCCAGCAGCTTGGCCGCTAGCGGGGTGACCTACGAGCAGTACTTC. The chain couples TRBV5-4 to TRBJ2-7, with TRBD2 identical over 9 bases. V gave up 0 bases and J gave up 2 bases; unmatched junction bases: 6. The germline gives CDR1 SGHNT, CDR2 YYREEE (reference sequence). CDR3 length: 16 residues.

This clone was seen ten or more times. The chain uses TRBV18 and TRBJ2-5; TRBD2 matches 9 bases. Germline-derived CDR1 and CDR2 are KGHSH and LQKENI. This CDR3 region has 14 residues. V lost 2 bases and J lost 5; bases outside the gene matches: 3. The CDR3 bases are TGTGCCAGCTCACCAGCTAGCGGGACGGAGACCCAGTACTTC. Translating gives CASSPASGTETQYF.

The V and J genes are TRBV6-5 and TRBJ1-5, with 9 bases aligning to TRBD1. CDR3 length: 15 amino acids. Trimming removed 4 bases from V and 4 bases from J; junction bases left unmatched: 5. Looked up from germline, CDR1 is MNHEY and CDR2 is SVGAGI. CDR3: CASSLTGTGNQPQHF. The CDR3 DNA is TGTGCCAGCAGTTTAACCGGGACAGGGAATCAGCCCCAGCATTTT.

Comment on this clone: The sample contains more than one DNA sequence encoding this CDR3. The chain uses TRBV5-1 and TRBJ2-5; no definite D call. CDR1 is SGHRS, CDR2 YFSETQ, per germline. The germline V and J ends were trimmed by 0 bases and 1 base, with 4 bases remaining between them. The CDR3 runs to 13 residues. CDR3 nucleotides: TGCGCCAGCAGCTTGGGTTTCCAAGAGACCCAGTACTTC. Amino acids: CASSLGFQETQYF. The full variable domain, completed using reference TRBV5-1 and TRBJ2-5, is KAGVTQTPRYLIKTRGQQVTLSCSPISGHRSVSWYQQTPGQGLQFLFEYFSETQRNKGNFPGRFSGRQFSNSRSEMNVSTLELGDSALYLCASSLGFQETQYFGPGTRLLVL.

In its sample, this clone was seen a few times. V is TRBV28 and J is TRBJ1-1; 7 bases map to TRBD1. CDR1 and CDR2 (germline): MDHEN, SYDVKM. The CDR3 loop spans 12 amino acids. J gave up 4 bases and V 7 bases, and 3 bases lay outside the gene matches. The CDR3 DNA follows: TGTGCCAGCATTTACAGGGGCACTGAAGCTTTCTTT. Translated, it gives CASIYRGTEAFF.

This clone was observed at least ten times. The rearrangement uses TRBV5-1 and TRBJ1-1, with TRBD1 matching over 8 bases. This CDR3 spans 14 amino acids. With V trimmed by 4 bases and J by 1 base, 3 bases remained unmatched. Per germline, CDR1 SGHRS and CDR2 YFSETQ. The CDR3 DNA is TGCGCCAGCAGCGTACAGGGGGGGAACACTGAAGCTTTCTTT. As protein: CASSVQGGNTEAFF. The full variable domain, with the rest looked up from reference TRBV5-1 and TRBJ1-1, is KAGVTQTPRYLIKTRGQQVTLSCSPISGHRSVSWYQQTPGQGLQFLFEYFSETQRNKGNFPGRFSGRQFSNSRSEMNVSTLELGDSALYLCASSVQGGNTEAFFGQGTRLTVV.

In this sample, this clone turned up a few times. The chain links TRBV7-2 to TRBJ2-7; D ambiguous. V was cut by 1 base and J by 2 bases, with 9 bases left in between. In germline, CDR1 is SGHTA, CDR2 FQGNSA. The CDR3 is 14 amino acids. The DNA for the CDR3 is TGTGCCAGCAGCTTAGGAGTCTACCCCTACGAGCAGTACTTC. This encodes CASSLGVYPYEQYF. Based on the CDR3 plus reference TRBV7-2 and TRBJ2-7, the full variable domain is GAGVSQSPSNKVTEKGKDVELRCDPISGHTALYWYRQSLGQGLEFLIYFQGNSAPDKSGLPSDRFSAERTGGSVSTLTIQRTQQEDSAVYLCASSLGVYPYEQYFGPGTRLTVT.

The genes are TRBV5-5 and TRBJ2-7; D perhaps matches TRBD1 (6 bases). This CDR3 comprises 14 residues. V was cut by 1 base and J by 0 bases, with 8 bases left in between. Germline V gene data show CDR1 as SGHKS and CDR2 as YYEKEE (reference sequence). CDR3 DNA: TGTGCCAGCAGCTTGATGGGGGCCTCCTACGAGCAGTACTTC. Translating gives CASSLMGASYEQYF.

J is TRBJ2-3 and V is TRBV7-3, with TRBD2 as a possible D gene (5 bases). This CDR3 has 13 residues. Germline CDR1 reads SGHTA; CDR2 reads FQGTGA. The V and J ends lost 4 bases and 6 bases respectively, with 11 bases between them. The CDR3 protein is CASSSSPGDTQYF. CDR3 DNA sequence: TGTGCCAGCAGCTCTAGCCCCGGGGATACGCAGTATTTT.

This chain joins TRBV29-1 and TRBJ2-5; no definite D call. The germline V gene encodes CDR1 SQVTM and CDR2 ANQGSEA. The CDR3 is 11 residues long. V was cut by 7 bases and J by 5 bases, with 11 bases left in between. The CDR3 region is CSAAAAETQYF. The CDR3 DNA reads TGCAGCGCCGCGGCGGCGGAGACCCAGTACTTC.

This sequence joins TRBV11-3 and TRBJ2-1; 11 bases match TRBD1. The V and J ends lost 5 bases and 7 bases, in that order; junction bases with no gene match: 7. CDR3 length: 15 residues. Per germline, CDR1 SGHNT and CDR2 YENEEA. The CDR3 is CASSAGQGARNEQFF. CDR3 coding DNA: TGTGCCAGCAGCGCAGGACAGGGGGCAAGAAATGAGCAGTTCTTC.